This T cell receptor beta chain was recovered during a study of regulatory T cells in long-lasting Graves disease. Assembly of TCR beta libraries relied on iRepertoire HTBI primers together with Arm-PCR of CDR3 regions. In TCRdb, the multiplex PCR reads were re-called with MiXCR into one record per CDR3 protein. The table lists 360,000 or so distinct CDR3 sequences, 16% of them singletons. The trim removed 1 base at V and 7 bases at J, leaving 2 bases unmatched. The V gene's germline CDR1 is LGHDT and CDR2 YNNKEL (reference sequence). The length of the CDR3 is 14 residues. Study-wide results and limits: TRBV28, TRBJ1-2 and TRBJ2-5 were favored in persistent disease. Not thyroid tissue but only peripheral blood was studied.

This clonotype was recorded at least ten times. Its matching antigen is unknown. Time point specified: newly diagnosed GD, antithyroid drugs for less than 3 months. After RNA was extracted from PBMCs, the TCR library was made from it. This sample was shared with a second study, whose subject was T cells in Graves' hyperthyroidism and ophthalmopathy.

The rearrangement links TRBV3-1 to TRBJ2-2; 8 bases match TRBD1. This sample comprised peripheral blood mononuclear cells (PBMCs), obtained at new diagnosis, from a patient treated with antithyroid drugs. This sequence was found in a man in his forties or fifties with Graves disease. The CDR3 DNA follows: TGTGCCAGCAGCCAAGCAGGGGGCAGCGGGGAGCTGTTTTTT. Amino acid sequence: CASSQAGGSGELFF.